This T cell receptor (beta chain) was obtained from a study of a mutant IDH1 vaccine in newly diagnosed glioma. Study summary: Treated patients, around 60% male and roughly 38% female, averaged roughly 43 years of age.

The sample holds one count of this clone. Its antigen is still unknown. Regarding time point: week 35, safety follow-up. Every vaccine dose comprised 300 ug of mutant IDH1 20-mer peptide plus topical imiquimod. Eight vaccine doses were administered to patients at weeks 1, 3, 5, 7, 11, 15, 19 and 23. Clones were sequenced by immunoSEQ multiplex PCR, and TCRdb holds only the in-frame ones, with some missing. The sample lists about 69,000 clones, around nine tenths occurring once. V lost 5 bases and J lost 0, with 8 bases in between. Germline V gene data show CDR1 as MNHEY and CDR2 as SMNVEV (reference sequence). CDR3 length equals 13 residues.

This TCR derives from a man aged 30-40 years with glioma. The chain couples TRBV27 to TRBJ2-7; D is perhaps TRBD1 or TRBD2 (5 bases each). Sequenced here: PBMCs, sampled from a glioma patient whose treatment included an IDH1 peptide vaccine. CDR3 sequence: CASSPGSSYEQYF. Written as DNA, the CDR3 is TGTGCCAGCAGTCCAGGGAGCTCCTACGAGCAGTACTTC.